Listed here is a single T cell receptor (beta chain). The antigen is undetermined. This sample was included in a study of cytomegalovirus exposure and HLA in healthy donors. About the study: Samples from HLA-typed donors yielded about 86 million unique TCRs in an early data release. The study, taken as a whole, reports: Sequencing likely generated an artifact that appeared as a cluster of highly shared sequence variants. A missense DCLRE1C variant was associated with V- and J-gene trimming of TCR beta chains in a later analysis, and an independent cohort replicated the association.

The CDR3 runs 15 residues. Trimming left V 3 bases short and J 2 bases short, with 13 bases between. Germline V lookup: CDR1 SGHKS, CDR2 YYEKEE (reference sequence). Use of 60 Vbeta and 13 Jbeta primers characterized the PCR. Some clones are missing from TCRdb's copy, which holds only in-frame ones; the method was immunoSEQ multiplex PCR. Of 90,000 to 120,000 clones detected, roughly 73% appear once; the ten largest clones hold 7.8%. Sequenced: PBMCs. The chain couples TRBV5-5 to TRBJ2-3, with TRBD1 as a possible D gene (6 bases). The clonotype was recovered from a man aged 30 to 39 in good health and CMV-seronegative. CDR3 amino acids: CASSSGTLATDTQYF. CDR3 nucleotide sequence: TGTGCCAGCAGCTCCGGGACACTCGCCACAGATACGCAGTATTTT.